The T cell receptor (beta chain) under discussion was sequenced for a study of T cell responses to AZD1222 COVID-19 vaccine. Overall study findings and caveats: Donors were chiefly white British, with a greater number of females, and clonal diversity was perhaps underestimated. When two AZD1222 doses had been given, Spike-specific TCR breadth and depth rose.

With respect to this clone: Its antigen is not identified.

Method: immunoSEQ multiplex PCR; TCRdb's copy keeps in-frame clones and lacks some. The top ten clones hold 2.4% of a sample with some 90,000 clones, about nine tenths of them seen once. The CDR3 loop spans 21 amino acids. Germline V gene sequence: CDR1 LGHDT, CDR2 YNNKEL (reference sequence). V lost 0 bases to trimming and J lost 1 base; unmatched junction nucleotides: 17. Sample: peripheral blood, taken on day 0 of AZD1222 vaccination. The gene calls are TRBV3-1 (or the pseudogene TRBV3-2) and TRBJ2-1; 8 nucleotides line up with TRBD2. The receptor's source is an adult in good health. In nucleotides, the CDR3 is TGTGCCAGCAGCCAAGACCCTCGGACTAGCCTCTACATTCTATCCTACAATGAGCAGTTCTTC. Translated, it gives CASSQDPRTSLYILSYNEQFF.